The 18 T cell receptor beta chains listed next were all sequenced from one sample in a study of OX40 agonist ivuxolimab in advanced cancers. Produced via immunoSEQ multiplex PCR; TCRdb's table is partial and in-frame only. This table has around 100,000 clones, about 91% appearing once. Specimen: CD4+ or CD8+ T cells sorted from blood, collected in a trial of the OX40 agonist ivuxolimab. These receptors all stem from an adult with an advanced solid tumor such as melanoma, head and neck, liver or kidney cancer.

The chain links TRBV5-1 to TRBJ1-4, with D maybe TRBD1 (6 bases). CDR1 and CDR2 from the germline V gene are SGHRS and YFSETQ. The CDR3 is made up of 14 amino acids. V lost 4 bases, J lost 8 bases, and 15 bases lay in between. The DNA of the CDR3 is TGCGCCAGCAGCCGCAGGTCAGGGGAAGAAAAACTGTTTTTT. Its protein is CASSRRSGEEKLFF. Variable domain in full (rest from reference TRBV5-1 and TRBJ1-4): KAGVTQTPRYLIKTRGQQVTLSCSPISGHRSVSWYQQTPGQGLQFLFEYFSETQRNKGNFPGRFSGRQFSNSRSEMNVSTLELGDSALYLCASSRRSGEEKLFFGSGTQLSVL.

The genes are TRBV5-1 and TRBJ2-5, with D possibly called TRBD1 or TRBD2 (5 bases each). The CDR3 has 16 residues. CDR1 and CDR2 (germline): SGHRS, YFSETQ. Deletions cut 1 base from V and 1 base from J, with 14 bases between. The CDR3 DNA sequence: TGCGCCAGCAGCTTGAAGGGGCCAGGGACCCAAGAGACCCAGTACTTC. Its translation is CASSLKGPGTQETQYF. The full variable domain, its missing parts supplied by reference TRBV5-1 and TRBJ2-5, is KAGVTQTPRYLIKTRGQQVTLSCSPISGHRSVSWYQQTPGQGLQFLFEYFSETQRNKGNFPGRFSGRQFSNSRSEMNVSTLELGDSALYLCASSLKGPGTQETQYFGPGTRLLVL.

The chain has TRBV7-2 and TRBJ2-7; 7 nucleotides align to TRBD1. Germline trimming cut 5 bases from V and 3 bases from J; bases unmatched to any gene: 7. Per germline, CDR1 SGHTA and CDR2 FQGNSA. CDR3 length: 14 amino acids. CDR3 loop: CASSPGQSIYEQYF. CDR3 in DNA: TGTGCCAGCAGCCCGGGACAGTCAATCTACGAGCAGTACTTC.

The V gene is TRBV6-1, the J gene TRBJ2-4; D remains unclear. Trimming removed 4 bases at V and 6 bases at J, with 10 bases between. Germline CDR1 is MNHNS and CDR2 is SASEGT. The CDR3 runs to 13 residues. The CDR3 region is CASSGHPINIQYF. CDR3 nucleotides: TGTGCCAGCAGTGGACACCCTATAAACATTCAGTACTTC.

This sequence joins TRBV7-9 and TRBJ2-5; TRBD1 matches at 9 bases. Trimming cost V 8 bases and J 5 bases; bases outside gene matches: 12. The CDR3 length is 15 residues. CDR1 is SEHNR and CDR2 is FQNEAQ in the germline V gene (reference sequence). The CDR3 nucleotides read TGTGCCAGCGCCCTGGGACAGGGTAATGGGGAGACCCAGTACTTC. Its translation: CASALGQGNGETQYF.

V gene TRBV9 combines with J gene TRBJ2-3; the match to TRBD2 covers 8 bases. The CDR3 sequence is 14 residues long. With V trimmed by 0 bases and J by 5 bases, 2 bases remained unmatched. Germline V gives CDR1 SGDLS, CDR2 YYNGEE. The CDR3 loop is CASSVEAGGDTQYF. Written as DNA, the CDR3 is TGTGCCAGCAGCGTAGAGGCGGGAGGAGATACGCAGTATTTT.

The CDR3 region is CASSAGQGTGELFF. DNA of the CDR3: TGTGCCAGCAGCGCGGGACAGGGGACCGGGGAGCTGTTTTTT. V gene TRBV9 combines with J gene TRBJ2-2, with 10 bases fitting TRBD1. Looked up from germline, CDR1 is SGDLS and CDR2 is YYNGEE. V shed 3 bases, J shed 5 bases, and the junction held 1 base outside the gene matches. The CDR3 runs to 14 residues.

The chain has TRBV6-6 and TRBJ2-4; D is possibly TRBD1 or TRBD2 (5 bases each). Germline V gives CDR1 MNHNY, CDR2 SVGAGI (reference sequence). V gave up 8 bases and J gave up 0 bases, with 11 bases separating them. This CDR3 comprises 14 residues. CDR3 sequence: CASGTSLAKNIQYF. The CDR3 DNA is TGTGCCAGCGGGACGTCACTAGCCAAAAACATTCAGTACTTC.

This chain uses TRBV6-6 with TRBJ1-3; D not resolved. The V end lost 8 bases, the J end lost 0 bases, and 14 bases lay between the germline ends. The length of the CDR3 is 15 residues. CDR1 and CDR2 (germline): MNHNY, SVGAGI (reference sequence). The CDR3 coding sequence is TGTGCCAGCCAAAGTTCCGGGAGCTCTGGAAACACCATATATTTT. This codes for CASQSSGSSGNTIYF.

This clone was observed a single time. The rearrangement joins TRBV7-9 to TRBJ2-7; 7 nucleotides align to TRBD1. CDR1 SEHNR and CDR2 FQNEAQ come from the germline V gene (reference sequence). There are 14 residues in the CDR3. Trimming took 5 bases from V and 2 from J; bases not matched to a gene: 6. The CDR3 region is CASSVGTETYEQYF. The CDR3 nucleotides are TGTGCCAGCAGCGTCGGGACAGAGACCTACGAGCAGTACTTC.

This sequence joins TRBV5-1 and TRBJ2-3, with TRBD2 matching over 10 bases. The CDR3 is 16 amino acids. Germline values: CDR1 SGHRS, CDR2 YFSETQ. V lost 1 base and J lost 3; bases outside the gene matches: 5. The CDR3 here is CASSLPLAGVTDTQYF. CDR3 bases: TGCGCCAGCAGCTTGCCGCTAGCGGGAGTGACAGATACGCAGTATTTT.

This clone was seen a handful of times. The chain has TRBV2 and TRBJ2-6; TRBD1 matches 9 bases. This CDR3 is 16 amino acids long. Trimming removed 5 bases from V and 4 bases from J; junction bases left unmatched: 6. Germline loops: CDR1 SNHLY, CDR2 FYNNEI. CDR3 region: CASSSGTGLGANVLTF. The CDR3 coding sequence is TGTGCCAGCAGTTCCGGGACAGGGCTCGGGGCCAACGTCCTGACTTTC.

The chain is built from TRBV19 and TRBJ2-7; 9 bases are shared with TRBD1. The V and J ends lost 6 bases and 5 bases, in that order; junction bases with no gene match: 5. This CDR3 comprises 13 residues. Looked up from germline, CDR1 is LNHDA and CDR2 is SQIVND (reference sequence). As DNA, the CDR3 is TGTGCCAGTAGCCAGGACAGGGGAGACGAGCAGTACTTC. As protein: CASSQDRGDEQYF.

The chain joins TRBV28 to TRBJ1-2, with 7 bases fitting TRBD1. The germline CDR1 and CDR2 sequences are MDHEN and SYDVKM. With V trimmed by 5 bases and J by 4 bases, 4 bases remained unmatched. The CDR3 length is 13 residues. CDR3 DNA sequence: TGTGCCAGCAGTGGACAGGCGGTCTATGGCTACACCTTC. Amino acid sequence: CASSGQAVYGYTF.

This clone was recorded once. The chain links TRBV21-1 to TRBJ2-3; the D call in the table, TRBD2, was not verified against the DNA. TRBV21-1 is recorded as a pseudogene. This CDR3 contains 17 residues. CDR3 in amino acids: CASSKDGVRASTDTQYF. DNA for the CDR3: TGTGCCAGCAGCAAAGACGGGGTCCGTGCTAGCACAGATACGCAGTATTTT.

The CDR3 is CASSFASGGPYEQYF. DNA for the CDR3: TGTGCCAGCAGCTTTGCCTCCGGAGGGCCCTACGAGCAGTACTTC. V is TRBV7-3 and J is TRBJ2-7; D might be TRBD2 (6 bases). The ends were cut back, 3 bases at V and 2 bases at J, with 14 bases in the middle. Germline assignment: CDR1 SGHTA and CDR2 FQGTGA. The CDR3 covers 15 residues.

The chain uses TRBV20-1 and TRBJ1-2, with 9 bases matching TRBD1. CDR1 and CDR2 from the germline V gene are DFQATT and SNEGSKA (reference sequence). The CDR3 runs 11 residues. Losses at the gene ends were 6 bases for V and 13 bases for J; bases not matched to a gene: 9. CDR3 DNA: TGCAGTGCCTACGGACAGGGGCTATCCACCTTC. This codes for CSAYGQGLSTF.

The chain combines TRBV27 with TRBJ2-4; D is possibly TRBD2 (6 bases). CDR3 length: 17 residues. Trimming removed 7 bases from V and 1 base from J, with 20 bases in between. CDR1 MNHEY and CDR2 SMNVEV come from the germline V gene (reference sequence). The CDR3 loop reads CASMGLGSGRAKNIQYF. Written as DNA, the CDR3 is TGTGCCAGCATGGGTCTAGGTAGCGGTAGGGCCAAAAACATTCAGTACTTC.